What follows describes a single T cell receptor beta chain. Its antigen is currently not known. Base qualities were left out, and no much larger clone turns up one base away. CDR1 and CDR2 are read off the germline V gene as SGHNT and YENEEA. The CDR3 sequence holds 15 residues, the cysteine and phenylalanine included. Here the CDR3 DNA is all that survives: 45 bases in frame from base 1. Trimming leaves V shorter by 1 base and J shorter by 7 bases, with the junction holding 5 bases beyond the gene matches. Hyperthyroidism patients were newly diagnosed, with disease duration under 2 months, and aged 18 to 65 years. Exclusion was applied to patients with uncontrolled infections, other autoimmune diseases, pregnancy or lactation. Diagnoses relied on clinical symptoms, serum thyroxine and TRAb, thyroid ultrasound and orbital computed tomography. Blood from progressor patients was collected at the time of first diagnosis with hyperthyroidism, before any ophthalmopathy symptoms had appeared. Ficoll-Paque density gradient centrifugation was used to isolate PBMCs from around 10 ml of fresh peripheral blood. Progressor patients were initially diagnosed with Graves' hyperthyroidism and developed ophthalmopathy during follow-up. Total RNA was extracted using Trizol reagent, and RNA quality was assessed on an Agilent 2100 Bioanalyzer.

This sample is drawn from a study of T cells in Graves' hyperthyroidism and ophthalmopathy (dated by TCRdb to between 2017 and 2020). Background on the whole study: Peripheral blood samples were taken at initial diagnosis, before any treatment was given. The 100 discovery patients were divided at random into training and test sets in a 7:3 ratio. Prospective prediction of ophthalmopathy was tested in an independent validation cohort of some 19 hyperthyroidism patients and 17 patients who later progressed to ophthalmopathy. The paper describes TCR Vbeta CDR3 sequencing of some 130 peripheral blood samples, made up of some 42 ophthalmopathy patients, some 76 hyperthyroidism patients and 17 progressor patients. To identify TCR V-J signatures that set the groups apart, the researchers used a discovery cohort of more than 95 patients, made up of roughly 45 with Graves' ophthalmopathy and approximately 57 with stable Graves' hyperthyroidism. Thyroid tissue and blood T-cell repertoires from six Graves' hyperthyroidism patients were also compared in the study. After sampling, hyperthyroidism patients received methimazole starting at 30 mg daily, and ophthalmopathy patients received high-dose intravenous methylprednisolone.

On the study overall, not on this receptor specifically: During validation, the model predicted progression to ophthalmopathy a median of around 7 months ahead of onset, with approximately 71% sensitivity and 72.22% specificity. In cross-validation, a model built on a 13 V-J signature told ophthalmopathy apart from stable hyperthyroidism with 85% to 90% sensitivity and 81% to 82% specificity, and in testing the same model reached 80%/75%. Blood samples also contained most of the expanded thyroid clonotypes (frequency above 0.001), which suggests that blood repertoires may reflect thyroid immune responses. No statistical method was used to set the sample size in advance, and investigators knew the group allocation.

Amplification of TCR beta CDR3 regions was carried out from RNA transcripts. The first round of RT-PCR for the TCR CDR3 was performed with the HTBI primer set and the Qiagen OneStep RT-PCR kit. A second multiplex PCR round built the libraries, followed by size selection and purification. The libraries were sequenced on an Illumina HiSeq2000 using paired-end 100 bp reads. Per the authors' processing: Raw data were processed with SOAPnuke, discarding reads with adapters, uncalled bases, mean Phred below 15, or no exact constant-primer or identifier match. COPE v1.2.5 was used to merge the high-quality paired reads, and each unique nucleotide sequence was defined as a clonotype. MiTCR v1.1 was used to align clonotypes to the IMGT TRBV, TRBD and TRBJ reference segments. Analysis was restricted to V-J combinations with a frequency above 0.0001, which covered over 98% of repertoires. The TCS score was defined as the ratio of F50 (clonal expansion) to E x V (chaos), calculated using BLOSUM62-based TCRdist between CDR3 peptides within each V-J. Welch's t-statistics and random forest reduced 514 V-J features to about 12, which were used in a naive Bayes classifier (R e1071). TCRdb reanalyzed the raw reads on its own, using fastp at Q25 for trimming and MiXCR for clone calling, and kept in-frame beta chains. One record per CDR3 amino acid sequence lists the most common genes and DNA. What appears here as the V and J calls and clone size reflects TCRdb's work, not the paper's. This sample holds more than 300,000 distinct CDR3 sequences; 15% to 20% were observed only once. 30% to 35% of the sample lies in the top ten.

Sequencing was done on a sample of blood. The sequence was obtained from a woman between 25 and 40 years old with Graves' hyperthyroidism that later progressed to Graves' ophthalmopathy. The chain employs TRBV11-3 and TRBJ2-1, with 9 middle bases fitting TRBD1. For the CDR3, the sequence is CASSLGTGVKNEQFF. At the DNA level, the sequence is TGTGCCAGCAGCTTAGGGACAGGGGTTAAAAATGAGCAGTTCTTC.